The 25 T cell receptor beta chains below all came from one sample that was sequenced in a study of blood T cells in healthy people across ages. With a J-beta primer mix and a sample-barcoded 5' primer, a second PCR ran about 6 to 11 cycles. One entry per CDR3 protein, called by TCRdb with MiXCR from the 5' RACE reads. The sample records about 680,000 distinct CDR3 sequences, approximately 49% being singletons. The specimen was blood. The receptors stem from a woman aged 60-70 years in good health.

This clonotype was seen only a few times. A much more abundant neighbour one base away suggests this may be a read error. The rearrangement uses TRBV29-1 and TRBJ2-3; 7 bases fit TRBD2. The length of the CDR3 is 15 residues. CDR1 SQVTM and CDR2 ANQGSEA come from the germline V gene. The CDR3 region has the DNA TGCAGCGTGGAAGACTTCAGCGGGGGCACAGATACGCAGTATTTT. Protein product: CSVEDFSGGTDTQYF.

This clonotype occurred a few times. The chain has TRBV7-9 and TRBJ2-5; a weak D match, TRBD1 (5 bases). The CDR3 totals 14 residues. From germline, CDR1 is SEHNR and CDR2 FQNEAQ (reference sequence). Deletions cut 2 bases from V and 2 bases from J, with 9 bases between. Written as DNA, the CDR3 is TGTGCCAGCAGCTTAAGCCAGGGACAAGAGACCCAGTACTTC. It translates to CASSLSQGQETQYF.

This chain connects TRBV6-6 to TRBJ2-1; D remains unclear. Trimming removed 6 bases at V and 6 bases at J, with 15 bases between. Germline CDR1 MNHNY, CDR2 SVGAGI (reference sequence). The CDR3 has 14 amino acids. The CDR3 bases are TGTGCCAGCAGAGGTACCCCACTCTCCAATGAGCAGTTCTTC. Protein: CASRGTPLSNEQFF.

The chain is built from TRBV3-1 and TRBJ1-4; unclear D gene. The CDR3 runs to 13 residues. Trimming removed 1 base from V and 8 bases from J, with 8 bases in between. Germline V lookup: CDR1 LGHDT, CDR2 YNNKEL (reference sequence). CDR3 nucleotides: TGTGCCAGCAGCCAAGTGCCGGGGGAAAAACTGTTTTTT. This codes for CASSQVPGEKLFF.

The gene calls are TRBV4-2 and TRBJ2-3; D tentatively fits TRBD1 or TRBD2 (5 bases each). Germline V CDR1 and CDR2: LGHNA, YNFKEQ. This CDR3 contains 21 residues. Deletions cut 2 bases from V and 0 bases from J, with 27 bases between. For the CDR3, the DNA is TGTGCCAGCAGCCAATCCCTCCTGGGGGTTCGTGGTAGCCTTAGCACAGATACGCAGTATTTT. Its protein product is CASSQSLLGVRGSLSTDTQYF.

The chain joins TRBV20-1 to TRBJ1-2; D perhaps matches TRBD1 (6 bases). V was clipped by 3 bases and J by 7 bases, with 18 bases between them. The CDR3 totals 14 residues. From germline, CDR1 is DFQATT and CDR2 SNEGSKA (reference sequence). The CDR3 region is CSASLGGGWRGYTF. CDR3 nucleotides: TGCAGTGCTAGTCTTGGCGGGGGCTGGCGTGGCTACACCTTC.

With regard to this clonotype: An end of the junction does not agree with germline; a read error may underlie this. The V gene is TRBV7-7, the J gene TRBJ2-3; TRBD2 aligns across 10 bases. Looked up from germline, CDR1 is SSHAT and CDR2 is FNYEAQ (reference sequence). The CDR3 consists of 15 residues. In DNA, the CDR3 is TGTGCTAGCAGCTTAGCGCCTAGCGGGAGTGATACGCAGTATTTT. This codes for CASSLAPSGSDTQYF.

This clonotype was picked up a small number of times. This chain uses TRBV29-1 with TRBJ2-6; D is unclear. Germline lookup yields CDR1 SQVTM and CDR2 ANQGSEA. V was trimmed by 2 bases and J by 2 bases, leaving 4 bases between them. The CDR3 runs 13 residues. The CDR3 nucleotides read TGCAGCGTTGAAAGCACTGGGGCCAACGTCCTGACTTTC. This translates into CSVESTGANVLTF.

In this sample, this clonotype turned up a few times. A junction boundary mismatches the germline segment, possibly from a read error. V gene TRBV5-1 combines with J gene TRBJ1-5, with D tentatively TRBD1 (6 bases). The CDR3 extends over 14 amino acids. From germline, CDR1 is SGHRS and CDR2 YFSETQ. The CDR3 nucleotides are TGTGCCAGCAGCTTGGACAGCCGGAATCAGCCCCAGCATTTT. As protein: CASSLDSRNQPQHF.

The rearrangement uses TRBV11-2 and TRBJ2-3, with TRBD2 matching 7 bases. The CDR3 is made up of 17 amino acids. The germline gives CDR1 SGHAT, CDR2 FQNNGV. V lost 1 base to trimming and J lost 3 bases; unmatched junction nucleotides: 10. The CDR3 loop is CASSLGPSGFTTDTQYF. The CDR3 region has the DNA TGTGCCAGCAGCTTAGGGCCTAGCGGTTTTACGACAGATACGCAGTATTTT.

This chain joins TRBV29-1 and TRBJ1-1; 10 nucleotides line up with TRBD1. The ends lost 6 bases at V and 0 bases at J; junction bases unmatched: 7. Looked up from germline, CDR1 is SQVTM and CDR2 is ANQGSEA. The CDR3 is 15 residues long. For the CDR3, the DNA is TGCAGCGTGACAGGGGGCTGGGGGATGAACACTGAAGCTTTCTTT. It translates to CSVTGGWGMNTEAFF.

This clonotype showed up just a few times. The CDR3 is CASSMGQLYGYTF. The DNA for the CDR3 is TGTGCCAGCAGTATGGGACAGCTCTATGGCTACACCTTC. The V and J genes are TRBV12-3 or TRBV12-4 and TRBJ1-2, with 7 bases that match TRBD1. This CDR3 contains 13 residues. V was pared by 5 bases and J by 4 bases, with 4 bases of the junction left unmatched.

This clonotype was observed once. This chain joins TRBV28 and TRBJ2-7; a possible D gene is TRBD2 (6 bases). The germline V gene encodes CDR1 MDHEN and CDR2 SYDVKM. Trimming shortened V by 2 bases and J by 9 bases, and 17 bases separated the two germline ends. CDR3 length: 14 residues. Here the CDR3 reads CASSLRSGSGPQYF. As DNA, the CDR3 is TGTGCCAGCAGTTTACGGAGCGGGTCGGGCCCGCAGTACTTC.

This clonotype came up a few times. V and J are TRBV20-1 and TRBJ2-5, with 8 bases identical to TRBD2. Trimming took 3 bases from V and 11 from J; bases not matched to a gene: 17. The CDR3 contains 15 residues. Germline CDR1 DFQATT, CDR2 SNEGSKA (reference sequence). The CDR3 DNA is TGCAGTGCTAGCTCCGTCGGGCGGCAAGCGGGGGAGCAGTACTTC. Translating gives CSASSVGRQAGEQYF.

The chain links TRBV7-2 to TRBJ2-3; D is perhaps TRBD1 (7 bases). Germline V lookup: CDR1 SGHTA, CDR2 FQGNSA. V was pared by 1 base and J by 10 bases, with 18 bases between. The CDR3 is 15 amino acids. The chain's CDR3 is CASSLVAAGGTAQYF. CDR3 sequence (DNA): TGTGCCAGCAGCTTAGTAGCAGCGGGCGGGACAGCGCAGTATTTT.

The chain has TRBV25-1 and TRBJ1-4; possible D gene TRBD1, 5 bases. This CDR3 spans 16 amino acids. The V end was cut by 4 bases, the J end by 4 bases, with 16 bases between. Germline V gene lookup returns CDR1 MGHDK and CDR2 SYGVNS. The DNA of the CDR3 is TGTGCCAGCAGTGCCTCTAGGGGTGTACATAATGAAAAACTGTTTTTT. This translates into CASSASRGVHNEKLFF.

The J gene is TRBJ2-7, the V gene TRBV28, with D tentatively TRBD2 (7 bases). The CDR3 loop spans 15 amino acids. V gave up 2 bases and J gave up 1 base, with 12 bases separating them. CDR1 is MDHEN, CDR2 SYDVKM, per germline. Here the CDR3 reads CASSLGGDTSYEQYF. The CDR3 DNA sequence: TGTGCCAGCAGTTTAGGGGGGGACACTTCCTACGAGCAGTACTTC.

CDR3 in amino acids: CAITGGQNTEAFF. The CDR3 DNA sequence: TGTGCCATCACCGGAGGACAGAACACTGAAGCTTTCTTT. The gene calls are TRBV10-3 and TRBJ1-1; TRBD1 is a possible D gene (5 bases). Germline V gene sequence: CDR1 ENHRY, CDR2 SYGVKD. This CDR3 region has 13 residues. The ends were cut back, 7 bases at V and 1 base at J, with 10 bases in the middle.

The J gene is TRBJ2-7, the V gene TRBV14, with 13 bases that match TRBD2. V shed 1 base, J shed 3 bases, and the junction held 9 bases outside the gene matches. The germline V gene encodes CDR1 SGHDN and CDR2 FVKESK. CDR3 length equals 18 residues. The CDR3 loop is CASSQGIGLAGANYEQYF. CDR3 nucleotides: TGTGCCAGCAGCCAAGGAATCGGACTAGCGGGGGCCAACTACGAGCAGTACTTC.

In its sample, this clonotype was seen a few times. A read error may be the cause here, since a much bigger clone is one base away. The CDR3 loop is CAGSASSGTSTDTQYF. DNA of the CDR3: TGTGCCGGCAGCGCGTCTAGCGGAACTAGCACAGATACGCAGTATTTT. The chain employs TRBV9 and TRBJ2-3, with TRBD2 identical over 7 bases. Germline assignment: CDR1 SGDLS and CDR2 YYNGEE. This CDR3 spans 16 amino acids.

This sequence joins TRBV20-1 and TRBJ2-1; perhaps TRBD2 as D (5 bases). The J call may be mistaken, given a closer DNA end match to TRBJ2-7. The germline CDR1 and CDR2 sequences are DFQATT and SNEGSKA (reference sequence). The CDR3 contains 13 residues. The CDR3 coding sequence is TGCAGTGCACCCAGGACTCGCTACAATGAGCAGTACTTC. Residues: CSAPRTRYNEQYF.

The CDR3 here is CASRQGQGYGEQYF. The CDR3 coding sequence is TGTGCCAGCAGACAAGGACAGGGGTATGGCGAGCAGTACTTC. The chain recombines TRBV7-2 with TRBJ2-7, with TRBD1 matching over 9 bases. The CDR3 spans 14 residues. The germline V gene encodes CDR1 SGHTA and CDR2 FQGNSA. Unmatched junction bases numbered 9, after V lost 6 bases and J lost 6 bases. Drawing the rest from reference TRBV7-2 and TRBJ2-7, the complete variable domain is GAGVSQSPSNKVTEKGKDVELRCDPISGHTALYWYRQSLGQGLEFLIYFQGNSAPDKSGLPSDRFSAERTGGSVSTLTIQRTQQEDSAVYLCASRQGQGYGEQYFGPGTRLTVT.

The CDR3 sequence: CSARDTGANNEQFF. The CDR3, as DNA: TGCAGTGCTAGAGACACAGGGGCGAACAATGAGCAGTTCTTC. This chain joins TRBV20-1 and TRBJ2-1; TRBD1 matches at 7 bases. J lost 5 bases, V lost 0 bases, and 4 bases had no gene match. Germline V gene lookup returns CDR1 DFQATT and CDR2 SNEGSKA (reference sequence). This CDR3 contains 14 residues.

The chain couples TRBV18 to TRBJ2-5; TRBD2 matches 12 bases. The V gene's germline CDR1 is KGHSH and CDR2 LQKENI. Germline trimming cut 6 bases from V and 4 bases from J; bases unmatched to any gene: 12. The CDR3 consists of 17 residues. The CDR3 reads CASSRLRTSGTLETQYF. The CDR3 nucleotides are TGTGCCAGCTCCCGACTCAGGACTAGCGGGACCCTAGAGACCCAGTACTTC.

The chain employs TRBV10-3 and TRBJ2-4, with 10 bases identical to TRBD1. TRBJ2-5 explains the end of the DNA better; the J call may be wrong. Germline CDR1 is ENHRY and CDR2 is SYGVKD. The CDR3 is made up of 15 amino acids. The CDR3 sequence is CAISETTGGGKTQYF. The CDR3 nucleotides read TGTGCCATCAGTGAAACGACAGGGGGCGGGAAGACCCAGTACTTC.